This is a list of T cell receptor beta chains from one sample in a study of shared clonotypes between healthy human individuals. TCRdb keeps only in-frame clones here, not all; method: immunoSEQ multiplex PCR. The data show 550,000 to 800,000 clones, roughly 70% seen once. Sequencing was carried out using memory CD4+ T cells sorted from blood. These receptors were taken from a woman under 40 in good health. CDR3s include the opening cysteine and the closing phenylalanine or tryptophan. The D gene is left open where the match is weak. Some rows have no size entry. The others give once, few or many, or a class for an expanded clone.

V gene,J gene,clone size,D gene,CDR3 protein,CDR3 DNA
TRBV6-6,TRBJ1-1,-,-,CASSYSDTEAFF,TGTGCCAGCAGTTACTCGGATACTGAAGCTTTCTTT
TRBV10-2,TRBJ1-1,few,-,CASSVLTANTEAFF,TGCGCCAGCAGTGTATTAACCGCGAACACTGAAGCTTTCTTT
TRBV27,TRBJ2-3,-,-,CASSFSGGTDTQYF,TGTGCCAGCAGTTTTTCAGGGGGCACAGATACGCAGTATTTT
TRBV27,TRBJ1-2,many,TRBD1,CASSSGQGGYTF,TGTGCCAGCAGTTCGGGACAGGGTGGCTACACCTTC
TRBV6-6,TRBJ1-3,-,-,CASSAVTGNTIYF,TGTGCCAGCAGTGCCGTCACGGGAAACACCATATATTTT
TRBV5-1,TRBJ2-3,-,-,CASRTQVGRTDTQYF,TGCGCCAGCAGGACCCAAGTGGGGAGGACAGATACGCAGTATTTT
TRBV5-6,TRBJ2-4,-,-,CASSYLEGKAKNIQYF,TGTGCCAGCAGCTACCTGGAGGGGAAGGCCAAAAACATTCAGTACTTC
TRBV4-1,TRBJ1-4,-,TRBD1,CASSLRQGANEKLFF,TGCGCCAGCAGCCTTCGACAGGGGGCTAATGAAAAACTGTTTTTT
TRBV28,TRBJ1-5,-,-,CASSLRGPQHF,TGTGCCAGCAGTTTACGGGGGCCCCAGCATTTT
TRBV28,TRBJ2-5,-,TRBD2,CASNSAGNLAGEETQYF,TGTGCCAGCAACTCCGCCGGAAATCTAGCGGGAGAAGAGACCCAGTACTTC
TRBV5-1,TRBJ1-6,-,-,CASSEGHINSPLHF,TGCGCCAGCAGCGAAGGACACATTAATTCACCCCTCCACTTT
TRBV5-1,TRBJ2-3,-,-,CASSIGDTQYF,TGCGCCAGCAGCATAGGAGATACGCAGTATTTT
TRBV5-1,TRBJ2-1,-,-,CASSLSHVGYNEQFF,TGCGCCAGCAGCTTGAGTCACGTGGGCTACAATGAGCAGTTCTTC
TRBV6-1,TRBJ2-2,-,-,CASSEFTVGELFF,TGTGCCAGCAGTGAATTCACAGTGGGGGAGCTGTTTTTT
TRBV5-1,TRBJ2-1,-,-,CASSHPYNEQFF,TGCGCCAGCAGCCACCCCTACAATGAGCAGTTCTTC
TRBV28,TRBJ2-5,-,-,CASSSPIARLQETQYF,TGTGCCAGCAGTTCACCGATCGCGAGGTTGCAAGAGACCCAGTACTTC
TRBV28,TRBJ1-2,-,TRBD1,CASSFGQGNGYTF,TGTGCCAGCAGTTTCGGACAGGGTAATGGCTACACCTTC
TRBV10-1,TRBJ2-1,-,TRBD2,CAVSGSGNEQFF,TGCGCCGTTAGCGGGAGTGGAAATGAGCAGTTCTTC
TRBV5-1,TRBJ2-7,-,TRBD1,CASSAGQGKDHEQYF,TGCGCCAGCAGCGCGGGACAGGGGAAAGACCACGAGCAGTACTTC
TRBV2,TRBJ1-2,once,-,CASSDAQAFGNYGYTF,TGTGCCAGCAGTGATGCACAGGCCTTCGGAAACTATGGCTACACCTTC
TRBV10-1,TRBJ2-1,-,-,CASSRNRGGPYNEQFF,TGCGCCAGCAGTAGAAACAGGGGAGGACCCTACAATGAGCAGTTCTTC
TRBV5-6,TRBJ2-5,-,-,CASSLTPGLLGETQYF,TGTGCCAGCAGCTTGACGCCGGGCCTATTAGGAGAGACCCAGTACTTC
TRBV28,TRBJ1-1,-,TRBD1,CASSPPGQGNTEAFF,TGTGCCAGCAGTCCACCGGGACAGGGGAACACTGAAGCTTTCTTT
TRBV19,TRBJ2-7,-,TRBD2,CASSKTPGLAALGEQYF,TGTGCCAGTAGTAAAACTCCAGGACTAGCGGCGCTGGGGGAGCAGTACTTC
TRBV4-1,TRBJ2-3,-,-,CASSQGHSTDTQYF,TGCGCCAGCAGCCAAGGACACAGCACAGATACGCAGTATTTT
TRBV11-2,TRBJ2-2,few,-,CASSFSVLGTGELFF,TGTGCCAGCAGCTTTAGTGTACTCGGCACCGGGGAGCTGTTTTTT
TRBV10-3,TRBJ2-3,-,-,CATLREGTGADTQYF,TGTGCCACCCTGAGGGAGGGGACAGGAGCAGATACGCAGTATTTT
TRBV27,TRBJ1-1,-,-,CASSLTEAFF,TGTGCCAGCAGTTTGACTGAAGCTTTCTTT
TRBV5-6,TRBJ1-1,few,-,CASSSRGMNTEAFF,TGTGCCAGCAGCTCCCGGGGAATGAACACTGAAGCTTTCTTT
TRBV7-2,TRBJ2-5,-,TRBD2,CASSFHSGRGTETQYF,TGTGCCAGCAGCTTCCATAGCGGGAGGGGAACAGAGACCCAGTACTTC
TRBV19,TRBJ2-1,-,-,CASSIAGGAGEQFF,TGTGCCAGTAGTATAGCGGGCGGGGCCGGTGAGCAGTTCTTC
TRBV5-1,TRBJ2-7,-,TRBD2,CASSLAGASGRTPSYEQYF,TGCGCCAGCAGCTTGGCCGGAGCTAGCGGGAGGACGCCGTCCTACGAGCAGTACTTC
TRBV6-6,TRBJ2-7,-,TRBD1,CASSARQGAGSEQYF,TGTGCCAGCAGTGCCCGACAGGGGGCTGGCAGCGAGCAGTACTTC
TRBV6-1,TRBJ2-7,-,TRBD1,CASSAPDRGYEQYF,TGTGCCAGCAGCGCGCCGGACAGGGGTTACGAGCAGTACTTC
TRBV5-6,TRBJ2-5,-,-,CASSSLGAGAGETQYF,TGTGCCAGCAGCTCCCTGGGGGCGGGAGCGGGTGAGACCCAGTACTTC
TRBV11-3,TRBJ2-1,once,TRBD2,CASSLVAGGRSEQFF,TGTGCCAGCAGCTTGGTAGCGGGAGGGAGGAGTGAGCAGTTCTTC
TRBV6-5,TRBJ1-4,-,-,CASSYSIGGGYEKLFF,TGTGCCAGCAGTTACTCGATTGGGGGGGGCTATGAAAAACTGTTTTTT
TRBV28,TRBJ1-2,-,TRBD1,CASTRTGGFLYDGYTF,TGTGCCAGCACCAGGACAGGGGGCTTTTTGTATGATGGCTACACCTTC
TRBV7-2,TRBJ2-1,-,TRBD2,CASSLGLAGSEQFF,TGTGCCAGCAGCTTAGGTCTAGCGGGAAGTGAGCAGTTCTTC
TRBV11-3,TRBJ2-1,once,TRBD1,CASSLGHRGSYNEQFF,TGTGCCAGCAGCTTAGGTCACAGGGGATCCTACAATGAGCAGTTCTTC
TRBV27,TRBJ2-7,-,-,CASSLTGQNYEQYF,TGTGCCAGCAGTCTGACGGGACAAAACTACGAGCAGTACTTC
TRBV5-1,TRBJ2-1,-,-,CASSWARETGEQFF,TGCGCCAGCAGCTGGGCGCGTGAGACGGGTGAGCAGTTCTTC
TRBV6-1,TRBJ1-2,-,-,CASSEGKGTYGYTF,TGTGCCAGCAGTGAAGGCAAAGGAACCTATGGCTACACCTTC